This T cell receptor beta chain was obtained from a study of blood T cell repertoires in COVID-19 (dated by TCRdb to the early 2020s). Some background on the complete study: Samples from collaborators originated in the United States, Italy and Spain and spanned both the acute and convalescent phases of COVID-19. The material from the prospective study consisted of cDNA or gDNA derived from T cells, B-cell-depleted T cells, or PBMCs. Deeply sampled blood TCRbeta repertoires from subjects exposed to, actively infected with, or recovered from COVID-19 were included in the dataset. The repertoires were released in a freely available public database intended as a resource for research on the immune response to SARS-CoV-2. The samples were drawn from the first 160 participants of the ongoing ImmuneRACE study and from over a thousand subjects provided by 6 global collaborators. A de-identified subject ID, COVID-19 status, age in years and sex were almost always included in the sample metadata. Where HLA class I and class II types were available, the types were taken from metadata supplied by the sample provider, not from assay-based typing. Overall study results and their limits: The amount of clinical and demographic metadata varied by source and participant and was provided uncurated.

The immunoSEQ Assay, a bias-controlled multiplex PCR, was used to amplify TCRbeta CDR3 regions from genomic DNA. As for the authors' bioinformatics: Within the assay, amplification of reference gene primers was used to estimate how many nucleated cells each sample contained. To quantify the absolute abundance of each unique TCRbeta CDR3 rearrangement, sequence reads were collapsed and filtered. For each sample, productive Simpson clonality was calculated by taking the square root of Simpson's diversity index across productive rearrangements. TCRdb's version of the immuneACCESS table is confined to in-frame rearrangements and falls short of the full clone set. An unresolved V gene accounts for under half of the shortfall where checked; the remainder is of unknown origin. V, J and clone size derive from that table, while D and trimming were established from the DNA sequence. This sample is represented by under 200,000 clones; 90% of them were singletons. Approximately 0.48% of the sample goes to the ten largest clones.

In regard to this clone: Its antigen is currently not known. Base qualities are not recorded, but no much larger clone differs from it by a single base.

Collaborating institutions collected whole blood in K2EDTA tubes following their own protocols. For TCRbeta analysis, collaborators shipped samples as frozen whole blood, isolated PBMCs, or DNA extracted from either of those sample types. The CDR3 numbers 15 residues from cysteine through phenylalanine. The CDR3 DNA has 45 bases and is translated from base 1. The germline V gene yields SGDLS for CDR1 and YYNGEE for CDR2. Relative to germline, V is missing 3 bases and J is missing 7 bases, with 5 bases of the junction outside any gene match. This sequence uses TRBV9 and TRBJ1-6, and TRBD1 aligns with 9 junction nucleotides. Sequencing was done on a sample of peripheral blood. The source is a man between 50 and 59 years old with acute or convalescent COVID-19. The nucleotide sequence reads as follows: TGTGCCAGCAGCGCGGGACAGGGACACAATTCACCCCTCCACTTT. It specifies CASSAGQGHNSPLHF. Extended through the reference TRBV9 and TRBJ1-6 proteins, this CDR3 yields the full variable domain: DSGVTQTPKHLITATGQRVTLRCSPRSGDLSVYWYQQSLDQGLQFLIQYYNGEERAKGNILERFSAQQFPDLHSELNLSSLELGDSALYFCASSAGQGHNSPLHFGNGTRLTVT.